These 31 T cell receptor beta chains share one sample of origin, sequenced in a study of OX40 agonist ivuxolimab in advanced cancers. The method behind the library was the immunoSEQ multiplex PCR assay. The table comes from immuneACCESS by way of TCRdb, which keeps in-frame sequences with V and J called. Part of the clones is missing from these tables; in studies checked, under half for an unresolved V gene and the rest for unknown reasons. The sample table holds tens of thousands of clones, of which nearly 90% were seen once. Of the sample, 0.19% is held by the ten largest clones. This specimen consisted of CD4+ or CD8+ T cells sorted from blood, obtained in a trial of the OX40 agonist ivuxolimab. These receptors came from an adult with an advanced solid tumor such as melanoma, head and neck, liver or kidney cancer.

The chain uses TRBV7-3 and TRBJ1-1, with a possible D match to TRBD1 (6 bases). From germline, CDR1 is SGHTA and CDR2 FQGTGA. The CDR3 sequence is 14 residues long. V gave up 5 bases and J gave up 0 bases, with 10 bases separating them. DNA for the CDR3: TGTGCCAGCAGCACGGACAGTTTGAACACTGAAGCTTTCTTT. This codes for CASSTDSLNTEAFF.

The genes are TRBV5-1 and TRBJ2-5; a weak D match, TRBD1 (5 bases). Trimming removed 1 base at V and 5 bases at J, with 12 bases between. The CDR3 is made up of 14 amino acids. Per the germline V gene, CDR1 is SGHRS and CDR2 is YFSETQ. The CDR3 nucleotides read TGCGCCAGCAGCTTGTGGGGCGGCGGCGAGACCCAGTACTTC. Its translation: CASSLWGGGETQYF.

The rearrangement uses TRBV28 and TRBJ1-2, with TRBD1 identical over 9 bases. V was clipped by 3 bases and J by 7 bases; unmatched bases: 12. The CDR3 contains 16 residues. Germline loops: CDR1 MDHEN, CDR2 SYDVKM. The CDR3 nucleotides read TGTGCCAGCAGTTTCCCACAGGGGGCTTTGGTTTCTGGCTACACCTTC. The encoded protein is CASSFPQGALVSGYTF.

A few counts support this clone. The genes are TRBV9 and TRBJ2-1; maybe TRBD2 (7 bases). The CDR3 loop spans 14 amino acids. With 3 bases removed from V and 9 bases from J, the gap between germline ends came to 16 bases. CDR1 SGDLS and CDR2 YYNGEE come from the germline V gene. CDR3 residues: CASSARGGRGEQFF. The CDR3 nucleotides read TGTGCCAGCAGCGCGAGGGGGGGGCGCGGTGAGCAGTTCTTC.

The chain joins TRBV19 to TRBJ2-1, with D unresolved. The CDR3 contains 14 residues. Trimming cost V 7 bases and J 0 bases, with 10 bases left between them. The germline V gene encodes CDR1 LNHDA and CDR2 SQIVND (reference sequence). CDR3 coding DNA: TGTGCCAGTACTCCGGAAAGCTCCTACAATGAGCAGTTCTTC. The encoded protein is CASTPESSYNEQFF.

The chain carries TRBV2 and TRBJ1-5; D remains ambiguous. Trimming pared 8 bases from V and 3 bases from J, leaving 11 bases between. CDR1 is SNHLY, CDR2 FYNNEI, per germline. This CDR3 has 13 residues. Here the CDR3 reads CASLLSYNQPQHF. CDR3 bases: TGTGCCAGCCTCCTCAGTTACAATCAGCCCCAGCATTTT.

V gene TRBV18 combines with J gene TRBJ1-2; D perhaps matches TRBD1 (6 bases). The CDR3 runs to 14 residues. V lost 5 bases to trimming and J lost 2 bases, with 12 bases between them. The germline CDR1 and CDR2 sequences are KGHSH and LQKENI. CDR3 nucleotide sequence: TGTGCCAGCTCAGGCGGGGGGCTCAACTATGGCTACACCTTC. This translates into CASSGGGLNYGYTF.

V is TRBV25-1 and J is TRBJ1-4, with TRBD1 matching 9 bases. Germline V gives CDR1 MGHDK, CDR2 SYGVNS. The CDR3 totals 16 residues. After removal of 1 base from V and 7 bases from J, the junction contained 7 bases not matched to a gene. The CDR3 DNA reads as TGTGCCAGCAGTGAATTGGGAGGACAGGGGCTTGAAAAACTGTTTTTT. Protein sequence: CASSELGGQGLEKLFF. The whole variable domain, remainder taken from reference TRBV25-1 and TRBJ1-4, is EADIYQTPRYLVIGTGKKITLECSQTMGHDKMYWYQQDPGMELHLIHYSYGVNSTEKGDLSSESTVSRIRTEHFPLTLESARPSHTSQYLCASSELGGQGLEKLFFGSGTQLSVL.

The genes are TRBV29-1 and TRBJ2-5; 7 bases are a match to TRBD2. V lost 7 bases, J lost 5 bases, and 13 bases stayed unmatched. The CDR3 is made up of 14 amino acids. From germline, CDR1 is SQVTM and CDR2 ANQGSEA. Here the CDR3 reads CSAEDQWEGETQYF. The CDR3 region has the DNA TGCAGCGCCGAGGATCAGTGGGAGGGGGAGACCCAGTACTTC.

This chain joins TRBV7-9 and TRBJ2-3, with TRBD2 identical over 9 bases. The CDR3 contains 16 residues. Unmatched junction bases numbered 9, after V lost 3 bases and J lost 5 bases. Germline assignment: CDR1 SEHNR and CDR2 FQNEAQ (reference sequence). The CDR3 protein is CASSLGTSPPGDTQYF. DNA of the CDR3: TGTGCCAGCAGCTTGGGGACTAGCCCCCCCGGAGATACGCAGTATTTT. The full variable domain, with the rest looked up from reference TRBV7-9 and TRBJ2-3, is DTGVSQNPRHKITKRGQNVTFRCDPISEHNRLYWYRQTLGQGPEFLTYFQNEAQLEKSRLLSDRFSAERPKGSFSTLEIQRTEQGDSAMYLCASSLGTSPPGDTQYFGPGTRLTVL.

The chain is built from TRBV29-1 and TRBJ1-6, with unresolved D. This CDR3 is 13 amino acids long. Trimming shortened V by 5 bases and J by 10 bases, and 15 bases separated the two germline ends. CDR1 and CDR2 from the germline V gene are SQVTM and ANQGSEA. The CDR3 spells CSVSMTGSSPLHF. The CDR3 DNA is TGCAGCGTTTCTATGACCGGGAGCTCACCCCTCCACTTT. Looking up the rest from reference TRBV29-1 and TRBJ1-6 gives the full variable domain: SAVISQKPSRDICQRGTSLTIQCQVDSQVTMMFWYRQQPGQSLTLIATANQGSEATYESGFVIDKFPISRPNLTFSTLTVSNMSPEDSSIYLCSVSMTGSSPLHFGNGTRLTVT.

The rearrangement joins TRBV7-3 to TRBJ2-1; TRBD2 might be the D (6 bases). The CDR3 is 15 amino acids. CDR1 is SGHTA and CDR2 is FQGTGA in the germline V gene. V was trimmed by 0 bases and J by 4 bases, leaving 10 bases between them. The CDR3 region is CASSLTMGGYNEQFF. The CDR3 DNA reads TGTGCCAGCAGCTTAACAATGGGGGGATACAATGAGCAGTTCTTC.

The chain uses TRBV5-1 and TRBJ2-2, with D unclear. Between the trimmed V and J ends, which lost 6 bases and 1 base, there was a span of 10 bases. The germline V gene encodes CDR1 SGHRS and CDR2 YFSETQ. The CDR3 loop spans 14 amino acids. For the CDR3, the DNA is TGCGCCAGCACGAGACAAGTGAACACCGGGGAGCTGTTTTTT. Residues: CASTRQVNTGELFF. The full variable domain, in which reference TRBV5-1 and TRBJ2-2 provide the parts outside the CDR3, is KAGVTQTPRYLIKTRGQQVTLSCSPISGHRSVSWYQQTPGQGLQFLFEYFSETQRNKGNFPGRFSGRQFSNSRSEMNVSTLELGDSALYLCASTRQVNTGELFFGEGSRLTVL.

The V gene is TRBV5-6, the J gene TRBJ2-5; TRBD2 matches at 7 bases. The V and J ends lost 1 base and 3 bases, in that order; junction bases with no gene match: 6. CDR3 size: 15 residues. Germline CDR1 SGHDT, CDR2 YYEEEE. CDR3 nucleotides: TGTGCCAGCAGCTTGATCGCTAGCGGAGAAGAGACCCAGTACTTC. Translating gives CASSLIASGEETQYF.

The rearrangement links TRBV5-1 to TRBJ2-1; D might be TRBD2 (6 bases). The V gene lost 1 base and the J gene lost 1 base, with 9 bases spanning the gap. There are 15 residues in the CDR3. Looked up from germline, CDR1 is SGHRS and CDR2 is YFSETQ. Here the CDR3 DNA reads TGCGCCAGCAGCTTGTTGGGGGGATCCTACAATGAGCAGTTCTTC. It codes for CASSLLGGSYNEQFF.

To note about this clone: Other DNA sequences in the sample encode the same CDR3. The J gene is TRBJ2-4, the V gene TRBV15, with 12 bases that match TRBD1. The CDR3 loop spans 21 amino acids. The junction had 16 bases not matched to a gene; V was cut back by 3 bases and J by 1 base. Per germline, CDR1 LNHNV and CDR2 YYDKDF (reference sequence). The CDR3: CATSRESSGTGGTPAKNIQYF. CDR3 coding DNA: TGTGCCACCAGCAGGGAATCCTCCGGGACAGGGGGCACCCCGGCCAAAAACATTCAGTACTTC.

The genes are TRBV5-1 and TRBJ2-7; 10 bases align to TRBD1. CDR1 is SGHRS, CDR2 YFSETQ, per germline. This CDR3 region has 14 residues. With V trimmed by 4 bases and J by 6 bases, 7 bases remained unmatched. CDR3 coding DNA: TGCGCCAGCAGCCTCGGGACAGGGGTAGTCGAGCAGTACTTC. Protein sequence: CASSLGTGVVEQYF.

CDR3 in amino acids: CASSLSSAYNEQFF. CDR3 sequence (DNA): TGCGCCAGCAGCTTGTCTAGCGCATACAATGAGCAGTTCTTC. The chain has TRBV5-1 and TRBJ2-1, with a possible D match to TRBD2 (6 bases). CDR3 length equals 14 residues. Germline V lookup: CDR1 SGHRS, CDR2 YFSETQ. V lost 1 base and J lost 4, with 9 bases in between.

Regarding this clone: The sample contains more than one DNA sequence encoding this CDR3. The chain's CDR3 is CASSFYRTRGRGGSTGELFF. The CDR3 DNA is TGTGCCAGCAGTTTTTACCGAACCAGGGGGCGGGGAGGAAGTACCGGGGAGCTGTTTTTT. This chain uses TRBV27 with TRBJ2-2; 8 bases are shared with TRBD1. CDR3 length equals 20 residues. V was clipped by 3 bases and J by 5 bases; unmatched bases: 20. The V gene's germline CDR1 is MNHEY and CDR2 SMNVEV (reference sequence).

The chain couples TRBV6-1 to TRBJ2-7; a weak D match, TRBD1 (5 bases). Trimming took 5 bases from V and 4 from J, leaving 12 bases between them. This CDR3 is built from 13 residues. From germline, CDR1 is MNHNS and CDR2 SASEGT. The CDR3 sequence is CASSLRQPYEQYF. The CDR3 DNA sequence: TGTGCCAGCAGTTTAAGACAGCCTTACGAGCAGTACTTC.

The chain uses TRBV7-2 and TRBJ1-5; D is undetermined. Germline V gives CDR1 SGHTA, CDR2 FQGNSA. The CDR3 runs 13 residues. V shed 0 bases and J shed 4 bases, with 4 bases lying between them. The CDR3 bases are TGTGCCAGCAGCTTAGCCAGTAATCAGCCCCAGCATTTT. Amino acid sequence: CASSLASNQPQHF.

The CDR3 here is CASSKILGESGELFF. The CDR3 DNA is TGCGCCAGCAGCAAGATACTAGGGGAGTCCGGGGAGCTGTTTTTT. The chain joins TRBV5-1 to TRBJ2-2, with D perhaps given as TRBD1 or TRBD2 (5 bases each). Trimming left V 4 bases short and J 6 bases short, with 16 bases between. The CDR3 totals 15 residues. Germline assignment: CDR1 SGHRS and CDR2 YFSETQ.

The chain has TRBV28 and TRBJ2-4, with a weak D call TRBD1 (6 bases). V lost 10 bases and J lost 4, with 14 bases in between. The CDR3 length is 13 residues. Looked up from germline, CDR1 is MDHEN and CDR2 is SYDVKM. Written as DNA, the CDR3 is TGTGCCACTCGTGTCGGACAGAAAAACATTCAGTACTTC. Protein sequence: CATRVGQKNIQYF.

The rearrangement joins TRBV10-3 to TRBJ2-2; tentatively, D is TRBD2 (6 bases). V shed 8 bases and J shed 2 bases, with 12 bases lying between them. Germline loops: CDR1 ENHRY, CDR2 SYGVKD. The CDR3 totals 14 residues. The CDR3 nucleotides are TGTGCCATCCGGAGGGATGTTAACACCGGGGAGCTGTTTTTT. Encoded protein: CAIRRDVNTGELFF.

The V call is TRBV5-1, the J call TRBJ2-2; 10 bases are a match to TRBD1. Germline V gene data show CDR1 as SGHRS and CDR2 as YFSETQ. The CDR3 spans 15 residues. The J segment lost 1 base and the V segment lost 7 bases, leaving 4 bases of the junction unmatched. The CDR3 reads CASWTGGRNTGELFF. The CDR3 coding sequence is TGCGCCAGCTGGACAGGGGGGAGGAACACCGGGGAGCTGTTTTTT. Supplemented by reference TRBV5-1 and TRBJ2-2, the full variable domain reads KAGVTQTPRYLIKTRGQQVTLSCSPISGHRSVSWYQQTPGQGLQFLFEYFSETQRNKGNFPGRFSGRQFSNSRSEMNVSTLELGDSALYLCASWTGGRNTGELFFGEGSRLTVL.

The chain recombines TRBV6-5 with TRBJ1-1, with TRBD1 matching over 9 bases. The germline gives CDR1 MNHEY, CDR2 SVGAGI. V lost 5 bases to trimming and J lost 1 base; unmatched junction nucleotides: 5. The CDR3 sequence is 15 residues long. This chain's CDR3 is CASSPPGQGNTEAFF. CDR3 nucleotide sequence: TGTGCCAGCAGTCCACCGGGACAGGGGAACACTGAAGCTTTCTTT.

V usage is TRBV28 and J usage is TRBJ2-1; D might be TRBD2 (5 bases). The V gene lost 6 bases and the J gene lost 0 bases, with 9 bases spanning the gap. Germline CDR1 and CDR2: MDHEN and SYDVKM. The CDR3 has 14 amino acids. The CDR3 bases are TGTGCCAGCAGACTAGTGAGCTCCTACAATGAGCAGTTCTTC. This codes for CASRLVSSYNEQFF. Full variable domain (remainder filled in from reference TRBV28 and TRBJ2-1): DVKVTQSSRYLVKRTGEKVFLECVQDMDHENMFWYRQDPGLGLRLIYFSYDVKMKEKGDIPEGYSVSREKKERFSLILESASTNQTSMYLCASRLVSSYNEQFFGPGTRLTVL.

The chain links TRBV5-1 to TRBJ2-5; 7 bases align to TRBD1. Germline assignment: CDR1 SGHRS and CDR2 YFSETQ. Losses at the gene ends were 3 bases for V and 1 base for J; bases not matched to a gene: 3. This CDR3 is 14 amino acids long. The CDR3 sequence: CASSSWDSQETQYF. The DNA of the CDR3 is TGCGCCAGCAGCTCTTGGGACAGCCAAGAGACCCAGTACTTC. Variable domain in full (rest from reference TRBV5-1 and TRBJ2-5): KAGVTQTPRYLIKTRGQQVTLSCSPISGHRSVSWYQQTPGQGLQFLFEYFSETQRNKGNFPGRFSGRQFSNSRSEMNVSTLELGDSALYLCASSSWDSQETQYFGPGTRLLVL.

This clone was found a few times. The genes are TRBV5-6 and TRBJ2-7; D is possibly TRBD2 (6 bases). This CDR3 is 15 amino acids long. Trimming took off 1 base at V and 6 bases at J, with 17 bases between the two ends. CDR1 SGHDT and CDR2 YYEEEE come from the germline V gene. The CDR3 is CASSLYSGRSGEQYF. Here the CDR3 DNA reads TGTGCCAGCAGCTTGTACAGCGGGCGGTCGGGCGAGCAGTACTTC.

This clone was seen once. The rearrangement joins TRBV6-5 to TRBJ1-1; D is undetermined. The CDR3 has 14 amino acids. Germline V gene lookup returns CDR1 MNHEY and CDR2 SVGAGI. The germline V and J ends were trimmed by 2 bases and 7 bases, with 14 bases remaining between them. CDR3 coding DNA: TGTGCCAGCAGTTACGAAAGGAAAGGTTTTGAAGCTTTCTTT. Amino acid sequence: CASSYERKGFEAFF.

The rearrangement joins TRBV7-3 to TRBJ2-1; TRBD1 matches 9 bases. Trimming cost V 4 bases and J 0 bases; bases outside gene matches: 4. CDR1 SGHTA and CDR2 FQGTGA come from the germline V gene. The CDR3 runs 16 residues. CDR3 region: CASSSGQGSSYNEQFF. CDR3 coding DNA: TGTGCCAGCAGCTCGGGACAGGGAAGCTCCTACAATGAGCAGTTCTTC.